This T cell receptor beta chain was retrieved from a study of T cells in Graves' hyperthyroidism and ophthalmopathy. This clonotype showed up many times. V was clipped by 1 base and J by 3 bases; unmatched bases: 2. CDR1 MNHNS and CDR2 SASEGT come from the germline V gene. This CDR3 spans 15 amino acids. RNA transcripts served as the template for amplifying TCR beta CDR3 regions. First-round RT-PCR with HTBI primers amplified the TCR CDR3 region. TCRdb redid the calling of the multiplex PCR reads with MiXCR, one entry per CDR3 protein. Counted here are more than 350,000 distinct CDR3 sequences, approximately 14% occurring once; the ten biggest clones make up 15% to 20%.

The rearrangement links TRBV6-1 to TRBJ1-2, with 10 bases matching TRBD1. Sequencing was performed on blood. The receptor was derived from a woman aged 25 to 45 with Graves' ophthalmopathy. The CDR3 coding sequence is TGTGCCAGCAGTGAAGGGACAGGGGGTTACTATGGCTACACCTTC. Translating gives CASSEGTGGYYGYTF.